This T cell receptor (beta chain) was sequenced in a study of T cell responses to AZD1222 COVID-19 vaccine. Study results and caveats: Every sample of the repertoires postdated the peak T cell response.

The ends were cut back, 5 bases at V and 4 bases at J, with 20 bases in the middle. The CDR3 extends over 16 amino acids. CDR1 is MNHEY and CDR2 is SMNVEV in the germline V gene (reference sequence). A note on this clone: Its antigen is as yet unknown.

Clones were read by immunoSEQ multiplex PCR, and TCRdb kept only the in-frame ones, dropping some. The sample shows roughly 180,000 clones, about nine tenths of them seen only once. This material consisted of peripheral blood, taken 28 days after the second AZD1222 dose. This sequence originates from an adult who received the AZD1222 COVID-19 vaccine. The gene calls are TRBV27 and TRBJ1-1; D may be TRBD1 (6 bases). CDR3 bases: TGTGCCAGCAGTCTCAGTCGGACAGCCGGGGCCACTGAAGCTTTCTTT. Translated: CASSLSRTAGATEAFF.